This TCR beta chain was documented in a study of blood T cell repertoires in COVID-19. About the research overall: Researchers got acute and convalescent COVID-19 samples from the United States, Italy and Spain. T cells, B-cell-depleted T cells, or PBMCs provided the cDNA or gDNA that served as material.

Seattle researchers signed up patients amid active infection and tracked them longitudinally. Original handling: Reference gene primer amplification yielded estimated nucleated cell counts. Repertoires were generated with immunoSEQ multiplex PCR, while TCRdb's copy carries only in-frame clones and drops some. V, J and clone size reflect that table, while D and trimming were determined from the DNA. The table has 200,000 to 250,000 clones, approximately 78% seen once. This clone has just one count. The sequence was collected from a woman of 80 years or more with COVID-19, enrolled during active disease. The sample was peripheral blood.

The CDR3 reads CASSPTGGADTQYF. The CDR3 nucleotides read TGTGCCAGCAGCCCGACAGGGGGCGCCGATACGCAGTATTTT. The chain joins TRBV3-1 (or the pseudogene TRBV3-2) to TRBJ2-3; 10 positions match TRBD1. The CDR3 covers 14 residues. From germline, CDR1 is LGHDT and CDR2 YNNKEL (reference sequence). V shed 4 bases, J shed 6 bases, and the junction held 4 bases outside the gene matches.